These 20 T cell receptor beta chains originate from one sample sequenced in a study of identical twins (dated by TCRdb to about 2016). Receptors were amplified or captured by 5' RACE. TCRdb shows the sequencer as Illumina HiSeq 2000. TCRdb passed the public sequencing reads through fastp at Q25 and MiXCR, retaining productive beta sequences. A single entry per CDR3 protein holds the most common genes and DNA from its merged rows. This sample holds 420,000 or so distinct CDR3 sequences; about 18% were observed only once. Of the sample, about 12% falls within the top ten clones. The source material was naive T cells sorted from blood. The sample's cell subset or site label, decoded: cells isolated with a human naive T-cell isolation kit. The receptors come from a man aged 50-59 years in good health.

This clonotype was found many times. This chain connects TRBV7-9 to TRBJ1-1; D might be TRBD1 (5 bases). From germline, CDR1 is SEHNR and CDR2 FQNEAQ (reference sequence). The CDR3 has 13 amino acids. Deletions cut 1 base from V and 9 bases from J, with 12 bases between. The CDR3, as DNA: TGTGCCAGCAGCTTAGGGGTAGGGACGAAAGCTTTCTTT. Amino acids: CASSLGVGTKAFF.

CDR3 sequence reads: CASSLNSNTEAFF. In nucleotides, the CDR3 is TGTGCCAGCAGCTTAAATTCAAACACTGAAGCTTTCTTT. The chain uses TRBV7-9 and TRBJ1-1; D not certain. The CDR3 totals 13 residues. Germline V gene data show CDR1 as SEHNR and CDR2 as FQNEAQ (reference sequence). Trimming removed 2 bases from V and 2 bases from J, with 6 bases in between. Using reference TRBV7-9 and TRBJ1-1 for the parts outside the CDR3, the full variable domain is DTGVSQNPRHKITKRGQNVTFRCDPISEHNRLYWYRQTLGQGPEFLTYFQNEAQLEKSRLLSDRFSAERPKGSFSTLEIQRTEQGDSAMYLCASSLNSNTEAFFGQGTRLTVV.

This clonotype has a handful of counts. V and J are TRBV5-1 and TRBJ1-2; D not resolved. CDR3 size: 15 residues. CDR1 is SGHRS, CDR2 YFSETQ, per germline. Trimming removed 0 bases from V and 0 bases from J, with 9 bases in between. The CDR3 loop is CASSLADISNYGYTF. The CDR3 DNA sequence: TGCGCCAGCAGCTTGGCGGATATTTCTAACTATGGCTACACCTTC.

CDR3 sequence (DNA): TGTGCCAGCAGCGCCCCGGCAGCGGGAAGACAGTATTTT. It translates to CASSAPAAGRQYF. V gene TRBV7-2 combines with J gene TRBJ2-3; TRBD2 agrees at 7 bases. V was clipped by 5 bases and J by 12 bases; unmatched bases: 11. This CDR3 region has 13 residues. Germline lookup yields CDR1 SGHTA and CDR2 FQGNSA.

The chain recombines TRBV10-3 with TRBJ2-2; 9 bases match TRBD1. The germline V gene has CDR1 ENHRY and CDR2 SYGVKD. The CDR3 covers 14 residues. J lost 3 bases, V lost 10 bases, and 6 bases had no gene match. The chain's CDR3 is CATRDRVDTGELFF. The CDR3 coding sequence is TGTGCCACCCGGGACAGGGTGGACACCGGGGAGCTGTTTTTT.

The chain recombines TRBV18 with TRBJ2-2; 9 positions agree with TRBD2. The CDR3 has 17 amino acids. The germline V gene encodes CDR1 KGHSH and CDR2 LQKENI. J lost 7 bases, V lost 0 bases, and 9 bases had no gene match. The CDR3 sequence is CASSPPGVIAGVGELFF. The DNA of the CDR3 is TGTGCCAGCTCACCACCGGGCGTAATAGCGGGAGTCGGGGAGCTGTTTTTT. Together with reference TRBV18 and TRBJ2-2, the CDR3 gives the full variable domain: NAGVMQNPRHLVRRRGQEARLRCSPMKGHSHVYWYRQLPEEGLKFMVYLQKENIIDESGMPKERFSAEFPKEGPSILRIQQVVRGDSAAYFCASSPPGVIAGVGELFFGEGSRLTVL.

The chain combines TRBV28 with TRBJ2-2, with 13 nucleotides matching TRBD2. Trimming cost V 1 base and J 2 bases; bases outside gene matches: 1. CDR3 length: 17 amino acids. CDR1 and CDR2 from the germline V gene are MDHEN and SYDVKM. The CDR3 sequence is CASSLLGLAGNTGELFF. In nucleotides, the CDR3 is TGTGCCAGCAGTTTATTGGGACTAGCGGGAAACACCGGGGAGCTGTTTTTT.

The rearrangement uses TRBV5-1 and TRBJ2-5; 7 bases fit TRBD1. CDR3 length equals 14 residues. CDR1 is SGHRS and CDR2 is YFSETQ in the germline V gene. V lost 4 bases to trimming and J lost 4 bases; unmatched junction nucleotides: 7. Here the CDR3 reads CASSDPRQGETQYF. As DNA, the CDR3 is TGCGCCAGCAGCGACCCGAGACAGGGAGAGACCCAGTACTTC.

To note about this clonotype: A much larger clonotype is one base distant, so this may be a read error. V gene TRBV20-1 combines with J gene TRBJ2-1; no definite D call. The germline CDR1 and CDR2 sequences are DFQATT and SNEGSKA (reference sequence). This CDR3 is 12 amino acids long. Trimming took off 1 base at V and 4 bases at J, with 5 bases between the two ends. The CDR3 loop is CSARGGYNEQFF. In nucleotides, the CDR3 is TGCAGTGCTAGAGGGGGATACAATGAGCAGTTCTTC.

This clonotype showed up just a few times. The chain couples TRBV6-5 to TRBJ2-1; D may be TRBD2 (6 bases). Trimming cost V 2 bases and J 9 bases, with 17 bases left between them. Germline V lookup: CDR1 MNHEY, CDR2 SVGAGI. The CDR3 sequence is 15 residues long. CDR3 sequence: CASSYGASVPSEQFF. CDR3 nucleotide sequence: TGTGCCAGCAGTTACGGGGCTAGCGTCCCATCTGAGCAGTTCTTC.

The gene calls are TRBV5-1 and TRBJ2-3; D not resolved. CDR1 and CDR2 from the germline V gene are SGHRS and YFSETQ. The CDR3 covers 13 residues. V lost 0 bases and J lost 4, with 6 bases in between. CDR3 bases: TGCGCCAGCAGCTTGGTGATCTCAGATACGCAGTATTTT. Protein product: CASSLVISDTQYF.

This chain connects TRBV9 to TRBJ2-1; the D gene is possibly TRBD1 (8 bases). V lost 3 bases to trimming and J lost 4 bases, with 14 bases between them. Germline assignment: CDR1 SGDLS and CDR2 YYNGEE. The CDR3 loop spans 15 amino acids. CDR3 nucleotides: TGTGCCAGCAGCGATACAGGGGGGGGGTACAATGAGCAGTTCTTC. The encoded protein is CASSDTGGGYNEQFF.

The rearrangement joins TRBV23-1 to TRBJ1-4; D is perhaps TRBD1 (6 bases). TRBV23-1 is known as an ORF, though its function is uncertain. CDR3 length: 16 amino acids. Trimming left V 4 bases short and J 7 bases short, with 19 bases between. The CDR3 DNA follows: TGCGCCAGCAGTCTCTCGGTGGGGGCGCAGGGTGAAAAACTGTTTTTT. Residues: CASSLSVGAQGEKLFF.

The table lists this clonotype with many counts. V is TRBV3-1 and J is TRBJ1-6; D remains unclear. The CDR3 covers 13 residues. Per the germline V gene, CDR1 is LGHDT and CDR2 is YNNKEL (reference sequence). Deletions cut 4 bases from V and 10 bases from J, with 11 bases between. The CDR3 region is CASSLGRRSPLHF. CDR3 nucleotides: TGTGCCAGCAGCCTCGGACGCAGATCACCCCTCCACTTT.

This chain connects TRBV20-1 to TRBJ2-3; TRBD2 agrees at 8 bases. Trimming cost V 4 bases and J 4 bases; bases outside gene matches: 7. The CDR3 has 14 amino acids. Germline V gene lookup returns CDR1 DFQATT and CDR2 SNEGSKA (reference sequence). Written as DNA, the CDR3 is TGCAGTGCTAATGATGGACTAGCCGCAGATACGCAGTATTTT. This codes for CSANDGLAADTQYF.

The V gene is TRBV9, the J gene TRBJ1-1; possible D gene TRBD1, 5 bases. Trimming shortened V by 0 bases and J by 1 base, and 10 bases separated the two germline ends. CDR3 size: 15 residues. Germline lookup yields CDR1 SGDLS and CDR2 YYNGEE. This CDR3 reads CASSVDGAPNTEAFF. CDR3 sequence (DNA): TGTGCCAGCAGCGTAGACGGGGCCCCGAACACTGAAGCTTTCTTT.

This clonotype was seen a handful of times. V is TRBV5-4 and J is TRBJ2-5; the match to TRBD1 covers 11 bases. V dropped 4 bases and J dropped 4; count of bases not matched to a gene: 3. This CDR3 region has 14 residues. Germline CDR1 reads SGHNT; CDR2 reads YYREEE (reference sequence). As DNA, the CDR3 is TGTGCCAGCAGCGGGACAGGGGGATCAGAGACCCAGTACTTC. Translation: CASSGTGGSETQYF. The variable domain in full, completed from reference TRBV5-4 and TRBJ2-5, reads ETGVTQSPTHLIKTRGQQVTLRCSSQSGHNTVSWYQQALGQGPQFIFQYYREEENGRGNFPPRFSGLQFPNYSSELNVNALELDDSALYLCASSGTGGSETQYFGPGTRLLVL.

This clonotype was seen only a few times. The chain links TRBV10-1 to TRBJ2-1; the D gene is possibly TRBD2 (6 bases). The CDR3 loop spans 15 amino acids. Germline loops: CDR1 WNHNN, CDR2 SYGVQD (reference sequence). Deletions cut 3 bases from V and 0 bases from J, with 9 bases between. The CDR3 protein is CASSDYGGSYNEQFF. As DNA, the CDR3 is TGCGCCAGCAGTGACTACGGGGGCTCCTACAATGAGCAGTTCTTC.

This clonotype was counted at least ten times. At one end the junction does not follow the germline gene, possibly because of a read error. The CDR3 coding sequence is TGTGCTAGCAGCTCTCTCAGGGGGATTGACGCCGGGGAGCTGTTTTTT. Translating it yields CASSSLRGIDAGELFF. The chain employs TRBV7-7 and TRBJ2-2; the match to TRBD1 covers 7 bases. Germline V gene lookup returns CDR1 SSHAT and CDR2 FNYEAQ (reference sequence). The CDR3 has 16 amino acids.

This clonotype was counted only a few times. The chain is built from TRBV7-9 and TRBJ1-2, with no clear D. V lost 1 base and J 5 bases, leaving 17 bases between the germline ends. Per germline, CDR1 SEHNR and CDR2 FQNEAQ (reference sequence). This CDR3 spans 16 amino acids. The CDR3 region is CASSLGPPGLGYGYTF. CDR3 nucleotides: TGTGCCAGCAGCTTAGGCCCTCCGGGATTAGGGTATGGCTACACCTTC.